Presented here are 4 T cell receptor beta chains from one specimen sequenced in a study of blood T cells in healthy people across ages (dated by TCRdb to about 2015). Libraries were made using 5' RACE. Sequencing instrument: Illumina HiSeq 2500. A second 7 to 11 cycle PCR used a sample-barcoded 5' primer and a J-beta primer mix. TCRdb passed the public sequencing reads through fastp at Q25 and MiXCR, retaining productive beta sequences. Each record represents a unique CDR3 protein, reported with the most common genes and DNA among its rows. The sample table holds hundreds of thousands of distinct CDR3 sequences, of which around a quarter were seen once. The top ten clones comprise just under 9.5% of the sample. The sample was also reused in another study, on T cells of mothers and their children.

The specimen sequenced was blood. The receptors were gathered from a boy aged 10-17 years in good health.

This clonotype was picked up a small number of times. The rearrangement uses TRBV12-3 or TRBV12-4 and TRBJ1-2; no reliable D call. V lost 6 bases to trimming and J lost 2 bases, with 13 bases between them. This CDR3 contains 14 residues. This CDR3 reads CASRRTDQNYGYTF. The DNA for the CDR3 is TGTGCCAGCAGGCGCACAGATCAGAACTATGGCTACACCTTC.

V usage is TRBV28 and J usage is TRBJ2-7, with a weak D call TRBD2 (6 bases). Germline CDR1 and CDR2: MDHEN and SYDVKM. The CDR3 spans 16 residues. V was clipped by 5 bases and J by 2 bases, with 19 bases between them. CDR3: CASSIGGARQPYEQYF. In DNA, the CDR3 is TGTGCCAGCAGTATCGGCGGGGCCAGACAACCCTACGAGCAGTACTTC. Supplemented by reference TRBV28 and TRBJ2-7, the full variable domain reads DVKVTQSSRYLVKRTGEKVFLECVQDMDHENMFWYRQDPGLGLRLIYFSYDVKMKEKGDIPEGYSVSREKKERFSLILESASTNQTSMYLCASSIGGARQPYEQYFGPGTRLTVT.

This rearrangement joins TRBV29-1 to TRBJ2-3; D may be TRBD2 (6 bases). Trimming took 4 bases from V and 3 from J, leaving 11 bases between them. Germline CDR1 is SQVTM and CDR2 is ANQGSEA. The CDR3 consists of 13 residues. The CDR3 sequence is CSVAGGVTDTQYF. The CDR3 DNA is TGCAGCGTTGCGGGCGGGGTAACAGATACGCAGTATTTT.

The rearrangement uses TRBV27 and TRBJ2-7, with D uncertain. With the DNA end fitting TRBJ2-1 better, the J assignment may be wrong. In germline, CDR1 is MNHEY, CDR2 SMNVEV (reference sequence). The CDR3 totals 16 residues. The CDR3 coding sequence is TGTGCCAGCAGTCTGACTGACGGCGGTCCCTACAATGAGCAGTTCTTC. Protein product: CASSLTDGGPYNEQFF.